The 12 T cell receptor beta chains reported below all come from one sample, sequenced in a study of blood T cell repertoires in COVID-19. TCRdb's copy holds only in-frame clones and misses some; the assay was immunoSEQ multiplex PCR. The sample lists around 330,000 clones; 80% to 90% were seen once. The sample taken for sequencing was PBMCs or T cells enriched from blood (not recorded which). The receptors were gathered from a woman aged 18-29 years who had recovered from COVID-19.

The CDR3 nucleotides read TGCAGCGTTCGGGGGCTAGCGGGGACGAGCTCCTACAATGAGCAGTTCTTC. It encodes CSVRGLAGTSSYNEQFF. The V and J genes are TRBV29-1 and TRBJ2-1; 9 bases match TRBD2. The CDR3 runs 17 residues. Germline CDR1 is SQVTM and CDR2 is ANQGSEA. V was clipped by 5 bases and J by 0 bases; unmatched bases: 11.

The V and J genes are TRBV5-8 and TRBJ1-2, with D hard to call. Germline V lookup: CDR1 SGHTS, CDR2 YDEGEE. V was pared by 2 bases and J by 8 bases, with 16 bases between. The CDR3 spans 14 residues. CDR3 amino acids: CASSLSLNPPGYTF. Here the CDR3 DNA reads TGTGCCAGCAGCTTAAGTCTAAACCCGCCAGGCTACACCTTC.

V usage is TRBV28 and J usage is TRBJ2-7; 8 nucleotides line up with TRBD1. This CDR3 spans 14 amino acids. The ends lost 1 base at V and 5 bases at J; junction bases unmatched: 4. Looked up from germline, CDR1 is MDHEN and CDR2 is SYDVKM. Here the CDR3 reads CASSLSGGPDEQYF. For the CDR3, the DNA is TGTGCCAGCAGTTTATCAGGGGGCCCGGACGAGCAGTACTTC.

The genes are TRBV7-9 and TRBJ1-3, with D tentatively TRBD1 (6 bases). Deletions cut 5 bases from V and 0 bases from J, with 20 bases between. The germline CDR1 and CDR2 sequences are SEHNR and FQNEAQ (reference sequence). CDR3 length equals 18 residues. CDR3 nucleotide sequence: TGTGCCAGCAGCGAGGGGCGTCAGGGACACATCTCTGGAAACACCATATATTTT. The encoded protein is CASSEGRQGHISGNTIYF.

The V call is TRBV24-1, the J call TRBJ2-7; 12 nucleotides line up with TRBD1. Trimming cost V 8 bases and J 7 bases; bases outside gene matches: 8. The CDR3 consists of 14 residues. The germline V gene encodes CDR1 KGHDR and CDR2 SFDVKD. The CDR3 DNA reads TGTGCCACCATGGTGGGACAGGGGGCAGAAGAGCAGTACTTC. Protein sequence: CATMVGQGAEEQYF.

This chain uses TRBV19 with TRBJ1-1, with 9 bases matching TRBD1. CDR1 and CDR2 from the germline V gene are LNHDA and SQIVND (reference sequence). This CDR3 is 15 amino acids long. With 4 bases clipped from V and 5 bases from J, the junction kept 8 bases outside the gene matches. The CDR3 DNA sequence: TGTGCCAGTAGTACTCGGACAGGGGATGGGACTGAAGCTTTCTTT. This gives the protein CASSTRTGDGTEAFF.

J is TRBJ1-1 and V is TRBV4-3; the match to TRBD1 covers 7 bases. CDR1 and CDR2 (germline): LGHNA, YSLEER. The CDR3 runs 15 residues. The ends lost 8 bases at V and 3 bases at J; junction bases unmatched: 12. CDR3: CASGPLGTGDTEAFF. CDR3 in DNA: TGCGCCAGCGGACCCTTAGGCACAGGGGACACTGAAGCTTTCTTT.

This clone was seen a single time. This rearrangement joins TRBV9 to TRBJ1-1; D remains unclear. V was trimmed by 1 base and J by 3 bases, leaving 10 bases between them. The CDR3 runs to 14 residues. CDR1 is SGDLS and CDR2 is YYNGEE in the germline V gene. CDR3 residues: CASSVRLADTEAFF. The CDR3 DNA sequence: TGTGCCAGCAGCGTAAGATTGGCGGACACTGAAGCTTTCTTT.

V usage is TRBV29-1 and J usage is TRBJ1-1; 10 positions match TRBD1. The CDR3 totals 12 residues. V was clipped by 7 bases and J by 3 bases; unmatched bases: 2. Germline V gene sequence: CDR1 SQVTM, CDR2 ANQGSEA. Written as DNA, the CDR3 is TGCAGCGCGGGACAGGGGTACACTGAAGCTTTCTTT. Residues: CSAGQGYTEAFF.

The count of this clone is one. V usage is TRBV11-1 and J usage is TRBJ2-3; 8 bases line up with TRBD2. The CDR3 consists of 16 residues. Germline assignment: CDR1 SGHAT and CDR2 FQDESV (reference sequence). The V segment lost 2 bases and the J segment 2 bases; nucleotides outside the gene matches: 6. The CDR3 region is CASSLLLRGDTDTQYF. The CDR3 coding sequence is TGTGCCAGCAGCTTACTCTTGCGGGGGGACACAGATACGCAGTATTTT.

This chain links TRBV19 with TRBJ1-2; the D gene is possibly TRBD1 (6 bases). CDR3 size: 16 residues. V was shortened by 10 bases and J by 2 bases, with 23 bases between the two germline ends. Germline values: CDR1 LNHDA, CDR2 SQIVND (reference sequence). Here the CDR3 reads CATKPEYRVSNYGYTF. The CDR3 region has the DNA TGTGCCACTAAACCCGAGTACAGGGTTTCGAACTATGGCTACACCTTC.

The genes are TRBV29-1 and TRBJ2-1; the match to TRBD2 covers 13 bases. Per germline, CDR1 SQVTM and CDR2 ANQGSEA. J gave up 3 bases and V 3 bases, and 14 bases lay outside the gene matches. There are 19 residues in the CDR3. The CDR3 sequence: CSVEGQGLAGPTLYNEQFF. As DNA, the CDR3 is TGCAGCGTTGAGGGACAGGGACTAGCGGGACCGACCCTCTACAATGAGCAGTTCTTC.